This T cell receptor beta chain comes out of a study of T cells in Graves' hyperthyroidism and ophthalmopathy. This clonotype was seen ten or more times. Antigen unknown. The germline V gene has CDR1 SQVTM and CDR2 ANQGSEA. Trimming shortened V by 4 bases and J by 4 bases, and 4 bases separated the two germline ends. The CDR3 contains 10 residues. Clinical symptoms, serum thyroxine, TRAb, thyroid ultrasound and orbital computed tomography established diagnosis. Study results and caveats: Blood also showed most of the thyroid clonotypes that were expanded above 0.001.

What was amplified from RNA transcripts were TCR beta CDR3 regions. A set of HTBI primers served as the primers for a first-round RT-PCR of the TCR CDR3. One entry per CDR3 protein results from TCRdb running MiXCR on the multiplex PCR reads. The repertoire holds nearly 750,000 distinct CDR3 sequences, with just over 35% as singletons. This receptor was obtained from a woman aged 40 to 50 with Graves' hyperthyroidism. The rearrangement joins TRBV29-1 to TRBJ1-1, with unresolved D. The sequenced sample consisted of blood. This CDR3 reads CSVASTEAFF. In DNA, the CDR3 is TGCAGCGTTGCCTCCACTGAAGCTTTCTTT.